Below are 2 T cell receptor beta chains sequenced from a single sample in a study of PD-L1 blockade in urothelial cancer. Sample time point: peripheral blood 6 weeks after treatment start. Sequencing was performed with immunoSEQ multiplex PCR; in TCRdb, only in-frame clones are kept and a portion is missing. The table has 50,000 or so clones, roughly 88% seen once; the top ten hold 1.5% to 2%. This material consisted of PBMCs, taken around atezolizumab (anti-PD-L1) treatment. These receptors came from a man aged 50-59 years with urothelial cancer.

V and J are TRBV27 and TRBJ2-1, with 8 bases matching TRBD1. Germline CDR1 reads MNHEY; CDR2 reads SMNVEV (reference sequence). CDR3 length: 15 amino acids. V lost 3 bases, J lost 6 bases, and 7 bases stayed unmatched. CDR3 nucleotide sequence: TGTGCCAGCAGTTTGGGAGCAGGGGGCCTCAATGAGCAGTTCTTC. It specifies CASSLGAGGLNEQFF.

This chain's CDR3 is CASSDPGNYGYTF. The CDR3 DNA sequence: TGCGCCAGCAGTGACCCGGGGAACTATGGCTACACCTTC. The chain has TRBV10-2 and TRBJ1-2; the D is unclear. CDR3 size: 13 residues. The V gene's germline CDR1 is WSHSY and CDR2 SAAADI. V shed 3 bases and J shed 2 bases, with 7 bases lying between them.